These 30 T cell receptor beta chains originate from one sample sequenced in a study of OX40 agonist ivuxolimab in advanced cancers. TCRdb's table, derived via immunoSEQ multiplex PCR, lists solely in-frame clones and lacks some. The profile shows around 34,000 clones, 80% to 85% of them singletons. The material sequenced was CD4+ or CD8+ T cells sorted from blood, taken in a trial of the OX40 agonist ivuxolimab. These receptors all stem from an adult with an advanced solid tumor such as melanoma, head and neck, liver or kidney cancer.

The gene calls are TRBV18 and TRBJ1-3, with D maybe TRBD1 (6 bases). Germline CDR1 reads KGHSH; CDR2 reads LQKENI. Trimming pared 2 bases from V and 0 bases from J, leaving 8 bases between. The CDR3 runs 15 residues. The CDR3 protein is CASSPTGSSGNTIYF. The DNA for the CDR3 is TGTGCCAGCTCACCAACAGGGAGCTCTGGAAACACCATATATTTT.

The chain couples TRBV9 to TRBJ2-2; D gene unclear. V gave up 0 bases and J gave up 1 base, with 7 bases separating them. The CDR3 length is 15 residues. The germline V gene encodes CDR1 SGDLS and CDR2 YYNGEE. The CDR3 coding sequence is TGTGCCAGCAGCGTAGCTCCCGGGAACACCGGGGAGCTGTTTTTT. It is translated as CASSVAPGNTGELFF.

This sequence joins TRBV7-2 and TRBJ1-5; 8 bases line up with TRBD1. The germline V gene has CDR1 SGHTA and CDR2 FQGNSA. The CDR3 consists of 15 residues. V was clipped by 1 base and J by 7 bases; unmatched bases: 6. The CDR3, as DNA: TGTGCCAGCAGCTTAGGGAGGACAGGGAACCAGCCCCAGCATTTT. It is translated as CASSLGRTGNQPQHF.

The chain uses TRBV7-2 and TRBJ1-2; D unclear. Germline assignment: CDR1 SGHTA and CDR2 FQGNSA. V gave up 1 base and J gave up 6 bases, with 9 bases separating them. The CDR3 covers 13 residues. As DNA, the CDR3 is TGTGCCAGCAGCTTAGAATCGGGGAATGGCTACACCTTC. Its translation: CASSLESGNGYTF.

The chain couples TRBV5-5 to TRBJ2-2, with 8 bases identical to TRBD1. Trimming cost V 2 bases and J 4 bases; bases outside gene matches: 13. The CDR3 is 18 residues long. Germline V gene lookup returns CDR1 SGHKS and CDR2 YYEKEE (reference sequence). CDR3 bases: TGTGCCAGCAGCTTCAGGGGGCCTGGGCTAGCCGGCACCGGGGAGCTGTTTTTT. Its translation is CASSFRGPGLAGTGELFF.

The chain links TRBV13 to TRBJ1-2; D perhaps matches TRBD1 (6 bases). V was shortened by 4 bases and J by 4 bases, with 16 bases between the two germline ends. CDR1 and CDR2 from the germline V gene are PRHDT and FYEKMQ (reference sequence). CDR3 length: 15 amino acids. DNA of the CDR3: TGTGCCAGCAGCTCGATAATAGAGGACAGCTATGGCTACACCTTC. It codes for CASSSIIEDSYGYTF. The variable domain in full, completed from reference TRBV13 and TRBJ1-2, reads AAGVIQSPRHLIKEKRETATLKCYPIPRHDTVYWYQQGPGQDPQFLISFYEKMQSDKGSIPDRFSAQQFSDYHSELNMSSLELGDSALYFCASSSIIEDSYGYTFGSGTRLTVV.

V gene TRBV11-2 combines with J gene TRBJ2-5, with D possibly being TRBD1 (5 bases). The CDR3 covers 15 residues. Trimming left V 3 bases short and J 5 bases short, with 16 bases between. CDR1 and CDR2 (germline): SGHAT, FQNNGV. The CDR3 spells CASSFPPPTAETQYF. The CDR3 nucleotides are TGTGCCAGCAGCTTCCCTCCTCCGACAGCGGAGACCCAGTACTTC.

The chain has TRBV7-9 and TRBJ2-5; 12 nucleotides align to TRBD2. Germline V gives CDR1 SEHNR, CDR2 FQNEAQ (reference sequence). The CDR3 loop spans 17 amino acids. V shed 6 bases and J 5 bases; nucleotides not matched to a gene: 13. DNA of the CDR3: TGTGCCAGCAGTTCCACCTCGACTAGCGGGAGAGGGGAGACCCAGTACTTC. This sequence encodes CASSSTSTSGRGETQYF.

A single count supports this clone. The chain joins TRBV5-4 to TRBJ2-1; TRBD2 matches at 8 bases. CDR1 is SGHNT, CDR2 YYREEE, per germline (reference sequence). This CDR3 is built from 15 residues. Trimming took 2 bases from V and 5 from J; bases not matched to a gene: 6. CDR3 sequence (DNA): TGTGCCAGCAGCTTTCCGGGGGGGTACGACAATGAGCAGTTCTTC. This encodes CASSFPGGYDNEQFF.

CDR3: CASSDGLAIDTQYF. CDR3 DNA: TGTGCCAGCAGCGACGGACTAGCGATAGATACGCAGTATTTT. The V and J genes are TRBV11-2 and TRBJ2-3; 9 nucleotides agree with TRBD2. This CDR3 is built from 14 residues. The J segment lost 5 bases and the V segment lost 5 bases, leaving 5 bases of the junction unmatched. The germline V gene encodes CDR1 SGHAT and CDR2 FQNNGV.

The J gene is TRBJ2-7, the V gene TRBV4-1; no definite D call. Trimming shortened V by 2 bases and J by 3 bases, and 8 bases separated the two germline ends. The CDR3 sequence is 13 residues long. Germline loops: CDR1 MGHRA, CDR2 YSYEKL. The CDR3 loop is CASSQNILYEQYF. In nucleotides, the CDR3 is TGCGCCAGCAGCCAAAACATACTCTACGAGCAGTACTTC.

V gene TRBV18 combines with J gene TRBJ1-3; TRBD1 aligns across 10 bases. The CDR3 extends over 15 amino acids. Trimming cost V 5 bases and J 8 bases; bases outside gene matches: 9. Germline CDR1 and CDR2: KGHSH and LQKENI. The CDR3 sequence: CASSNQGDRGHTIYF. The CDR3 DNA reads as TGTGCCAGCTCAAACCAAGGGGACAGGGGCCACACCATATATTTT.

The rearrangement joins TRBV11-2 to TRBJ2-7; 7 bases are a match to TRBD1. Looked up from germline, CDR1 is SGHAT and CDR2 is FQNNGV. The CDR3 covers 15 residues. V lost 3 bases to trimming and J lost 3 bases; unmatched junction nucleotides: 8. The DNA for the CDR3 is TGTGCCAGCAGCTTGACCCGGGACAGTTACTACGAGCAGTACTTC. Protein sequence: CASSLTRDSYYEQYF.

This chain connects TRBV5-1 to TRBJ2-3, with a possible D match to TRBD2 (6 bases). Germline CDR1 and CDR2: SGHRS and YFSETQ. This CDR3 comprises 15 residues. Trimming cost V 0 bases and J 2 bases, with 10 bases left between them. The chain's CDR3 is CASSLVRGTTDTQYF. Written as DNA, the CDR3 is TGCGCCAGCAGCTTGGTGCGGGGTACCACAGATACGCAGTATTTT.

The chain links TRBV5-4 to TRBJ2-2, with 8 bases matching TRBD2. Losses at the gene ends were 1 base for V and 3 bases for J; bases not matched to a gene: 8. The CDR3 is 17 residues long. The germline gives CDR1 SGHNT, CDR2 YYREEE (reference sequence). As DNA, the CDR3 is TGTGCCAGCAGCTTGAAGATTAGCGGGGCGTACACCGGGGAGCTGTTTTTT. It yields the protein CASSLKISGAYTGELFF. The full variable domain, rest sourced from reference TRBV5-4 and TRBJ2-2, is ETGVTQSPTHLIKTRGQQVTLRCSSQSGHNTVSWYQQALGQGPQFIFQYYREEENGRGNFPPRFSGLQFPNYSSELNVNALELDDSALYLCASSLKISGAYTGELFFGEGSRLTVL.

The V gene is TRBV2, the J gene TRBJ1-6, with 7 bases that match TRBD1. V was pared by 5 bases and J by 10 bases, with 8 bases of the junction left unmatched. Germline lookup yields CDR1 SNHLY and CDR2 FYNNEI. The CDR3 runs 14 residues. The CDR3 DNA follows: TGTGCCAGCAGTCGAAGACAGGGCGTGTCACCCCTCCACTTT. Translated, it gives CASSRRQGVSPLHF.

The CDR3 coding sequence is TGCGCCAGCCGACGGGACAGTAATGAAAAACTGTTTTTT. Its translation: CASRRDSNEKLFF. J is TRBJ1-4 and V is TRBV5-1; 7 nucleotides align to TRBD1. V dropped 7 bases and J dropped 4; count of bases not matched to a gene: 4. The CDR3 has 13 residues. The germline CDR1 and CDR2 sequences are SGHRS and YFSETQ. The whole variable domain, filled in from reference TRBV5-1 and TRBJ1-4, reads KAGVTQTPRYLIKTRGQQVTLSCSPISGHRSVSWYQQTPGQGLQFLFEYFSETQRNKGNFPGRFSGRQFSNSRSEMNVSTLELGDSALYLCASRRDSNEKLFFGSGTQLSVL.

The chain combines TRBV9 with TRBJ1-2; D is ambiguous. The germline V gene encodes CDR1 SGDLS and CDR2 YYNGEE. V was clipped by 2 bases and J by 3 bases, with 11 bases between them. This CDR3 is built from 14 residues. CDR3 residues: CASSVQAGDYGYTF. CDR3 bases: TGTGCCAGCAGCGTCCAGGCAGGTGACTATGGCTACACCTTC.

This chain links TRBV15 with TRBJ2-1, with a weak D call TRBD1 (5 bases). V lost 6 bases and J 0 bases, leaving 15 bases between the germline ends. CDR3 length: 16 amino acids. The V gene's germline CDR1 is LNHNV and CDR2 YYDKDF (reference sequence). The CDR3 spells CATRPGLVNSYNEQFF. Written as DNA, the CDR3 is TGTGCCACCAGGCCAGGGTTGGTAAACTCCTACAATGAGCAGTTCTTC.

The V and J genes are TRBV30 and TRBJ1-4; D remains unclear. CDR1 is GTSNPN and CDR2 is SVGIG in the germline V gene (reference sequence). This CDR3 has 12 amino acids. Between the trimmed V and J ends, which lost 3 bases and 5 bases, there was a span of 7 bases. CDR3: CAWRYPNEKLFF. Written as DNA, the CDR3 is TGTGCCTGGAGGTACCCCAATGAAAAACTGTTTTTT.

The rearrangement joins TRBV29-1 to TRBJ2-5, with D possibly TRBD2 on 5 matching bases. Per germline, CDR1 SQVTM and CDR2 ANQGSEA. This CDR3 is 17 amino acids long. With 6 bases removed from V and 0 bases from J, the gap between germline ends came to 23 bases. The chain's CDR3 is CSVVERASITYQETQYF. Written as DNA, the CDR3 is TGCAGCGTAGTCGAGAGGGCCTCGATTACGTACCAAGAGACCCAGTACTTC.

The chain combines TRBV19 with TRBJ1-2; D is ambiguous. Deletions cut 1 base from V and 2 bases from J, with 5 bases between. This CDR3 contains 13 residues. Germline-derived CDR1 and CDR2 are LNHDA and SQIVND (reference sequence). The CDR3 loop is CASSIAANYGYTF. CDR3 bases: TGTGCCAGTAGTATAGCGGCCAACTATGGCTACACCTTC. Variable domain in full (rest from reference TRBV19 and TRBJ1-2): DGGITQSPKYLFRKEGQNVTLSCEQNLNHDAMYWYRQDPGQGLRLIYYSQIVNDFQKGDIAEGYSVSREKKESFPLTVTSAQKNPTAFYLCASSIAANYGYTFGSGTRLTVV.

This clone was counted a single time. The V call is TRBV5-6, the J call TRBJ1-5; D may be TRBD1 (5 bases). The CDR3 covers 16 residues. Germline CDR1 reads SGHDT; CDR2 reads YYEEEE. The V gene lost 4 bases and the J gene lost 3 bases, with 17 bases spanning the gap. CDR3 region: CASSSLRQGFNQPQHF. The CDR3 nucleotides are TGTGCCAGCAGCAGTTTACGGCAGGGTTTCAATCAGCCCCAGCATTTT.

The gene calls are TRBV5-6 and TRBJ2-5, with D possibly matching TRBD2 (5 bases). Germline V gives CDR1 SGHDT, CDR2 YYEEEE. V was clipped by 1 base and J by 5 bases, with 15 bases between them. The CDR3 length is 15 residues. CDR3 sequence (DNA): TGTGCCAGCAGCTTGTATCGGGGTTCGGGGGAGACCCAGTACTTC. Its protein is CASSLYRGSGETQYF.

This clone showed up just a few times. The chain carries TRBV28 and TRBJ2-7; no definite D call. Trimming took 6 bases from V and 0 from J, leaving 12 bases between them. Germline CDR1 reads MDHEN; CDR2 reads SYDVKM. The CDR3 spans 14 residues. The CDR3 protein is CASSDLISSYEQYF. For the CDR3, the DNA is TGTGCCAGCAGCGACCTGATCAGCTCCTACGAGCAGTACTTC.

This rearrangement joins TRBV6-1 to TRBJ1-1; D is possibly TRBD1 (5 bases). The CDR3 has 12 amino acids. Deletions cut 8 bases from V and 4 bases from J, with 11 bases between. The germline V gene encodes CDR1 MNHNS and CDR2 SASEGT. CDR3 nucleotides: TGTGCCAGCCAACGGAGGGGCACTGAAGCTTTCTTT. Its translation: CASQRRGTEAFF.

The count of this clone is one. The CDR3 spells CASSLSGTDTQYF. CDR3 in DNA: TGCGCCAGCAGCTTGAGTGGCACAGATACGCAGTATTTT. This chain connects TRBV5-1 to TRBJ2-3; no clear D. The CDR3 totals 13 residues. The V end was cut by 1 base, the J end by 1 base, with 4 bases between. Per the germline V gene, CDR1 is SGHRS and CDR2 is YFSETQ.

This clone was counted once. The chain links TRBV6-5 to TRBJ1-5; 7 positions agree with TRBD1. Germline V gene sequence: CDR1 MNHEY, CDR2 SVGAGI. V lost 4 bases, J lost 4 bases, and 4 bases stayed unmatched. CDR3 length: 14 amino acids. The CDR3 DNA is TGTGCCAGCAGTTCATCGACAGGGAATCAGCCCCAGCATTTT. It encodes CASSSSTGNQPQHF.

The chain uses TRBV2 and TRBJ2-2; 8 bases are shared with TRBD1. Germline lookup yields CDR1 SNHLY and CDR2 FYNNEI. With V trimmed by 6 bases and J by 4 bases, 7 bases remained unmatched. The CDR3 runs 15 residues. The CDR3: CASRRRTGSTGELFF. The CDR3 bases are TGTGCCAGCAGGAGAAGGACAGGGAGCACCGGGGAGCTGTTTTTT.

This chain links TRBV5-1 with TRBJ2-5; D is unresolved. Germline lookup yields CDR1 SGHRS and CDR2 YFSETQ. The CDR3 is made up of 14 amino acids. V lost 0 bases, J lost 2 bases, and 8 bases lay in between. As DNA, the CDR3 is TGCGCCAGCAGCTTGGGGTTCCGGCAAGAGACCCAGTACTTC. Translation: CASSLGFRQETQYF.